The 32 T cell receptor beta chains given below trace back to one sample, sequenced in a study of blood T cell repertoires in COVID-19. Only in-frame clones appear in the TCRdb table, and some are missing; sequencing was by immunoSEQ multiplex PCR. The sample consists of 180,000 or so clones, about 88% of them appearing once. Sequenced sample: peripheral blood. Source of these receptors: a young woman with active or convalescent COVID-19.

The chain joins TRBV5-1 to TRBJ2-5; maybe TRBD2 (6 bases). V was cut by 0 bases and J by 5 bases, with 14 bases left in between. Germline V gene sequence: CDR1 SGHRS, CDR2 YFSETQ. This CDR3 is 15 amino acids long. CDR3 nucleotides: TGCGCCAGCAGCTTGGGGGCAGTTGGGAGGGAGACCCAGTACTTC. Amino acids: CASSLGAVGRETQYF.

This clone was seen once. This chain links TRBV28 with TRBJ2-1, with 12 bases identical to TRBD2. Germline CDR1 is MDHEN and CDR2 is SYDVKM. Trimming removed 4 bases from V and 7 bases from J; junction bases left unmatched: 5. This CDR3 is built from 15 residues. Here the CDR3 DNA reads TGTGCCAGCAGTTCGGCGACTAGCGGGAGAAATGAGCAGTTCTTC. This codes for CASSSATSGRNEQFF.

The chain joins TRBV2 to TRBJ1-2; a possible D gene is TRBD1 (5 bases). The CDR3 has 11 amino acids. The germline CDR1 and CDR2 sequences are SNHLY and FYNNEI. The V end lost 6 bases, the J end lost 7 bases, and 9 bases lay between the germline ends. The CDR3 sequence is CASRGDSGYTF. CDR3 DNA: TGTGCCAGCAGAGGGGACTCTGGCTACACCTTC.

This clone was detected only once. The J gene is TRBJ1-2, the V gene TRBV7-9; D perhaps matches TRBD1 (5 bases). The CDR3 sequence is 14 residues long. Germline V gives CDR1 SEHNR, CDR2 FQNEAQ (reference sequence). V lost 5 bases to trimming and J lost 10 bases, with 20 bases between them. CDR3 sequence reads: CASSLGRRGDFYTF. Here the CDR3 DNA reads TGTGCCAGCAGCCTGGGACGTCGCGGGGATTTCTACACCTTC.

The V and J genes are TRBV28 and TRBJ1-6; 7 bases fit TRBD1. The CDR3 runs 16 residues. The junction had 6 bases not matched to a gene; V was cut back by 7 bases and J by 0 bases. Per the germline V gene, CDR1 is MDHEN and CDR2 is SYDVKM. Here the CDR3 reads CASNLRGHSYNSPLHF. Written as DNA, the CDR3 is TGTGCCAGCAACCTAAGGGGGCACTCCTATAATTCACCCCTCCACTTT.

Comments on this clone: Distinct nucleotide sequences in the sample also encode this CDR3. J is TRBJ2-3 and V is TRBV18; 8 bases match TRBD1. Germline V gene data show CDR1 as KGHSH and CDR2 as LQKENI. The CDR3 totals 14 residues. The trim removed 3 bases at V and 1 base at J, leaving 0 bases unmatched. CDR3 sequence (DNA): TGTGCCAGCTCACCGGACAGGGGCACAGATACGCAGTATTTT. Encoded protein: CASSPDRGTDTQYF.

The chain's CDR3 is CATSDSAGGAGETQYF. The CDR3 bases are TGTGCCACCAGTGATTCGGCAGGGGGCGCCGGAGAGACCCAGTACTTC. V is TRBV24-1 and J is TRBJ2-5; 8 nucleotides align to TRBD1. V lost 2 bases to trimming and J lost 4 bases; unmatched junction nucleotides: 8. This CDR3 comprises 16 residues. CDR1 is KGHDR, CDR2 SFDVKD, per germline.

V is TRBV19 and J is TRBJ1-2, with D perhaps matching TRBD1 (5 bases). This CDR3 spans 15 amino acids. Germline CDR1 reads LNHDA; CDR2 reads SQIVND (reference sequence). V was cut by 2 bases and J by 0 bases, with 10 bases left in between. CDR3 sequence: CASSIRGTTNYGYTF. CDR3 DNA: TGTGCCAGTAGTATAAGGGGAACTACTAACTATGGCTACACCTTC.

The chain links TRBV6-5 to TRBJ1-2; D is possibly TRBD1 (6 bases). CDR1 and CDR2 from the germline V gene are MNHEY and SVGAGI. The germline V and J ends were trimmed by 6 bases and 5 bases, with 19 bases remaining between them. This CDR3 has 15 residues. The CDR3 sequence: CASRLTIGTQYGYTF. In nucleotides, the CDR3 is TGTGCCAGCAGACTGACGATCGGGACACAGTATGGCTACACCTTC.

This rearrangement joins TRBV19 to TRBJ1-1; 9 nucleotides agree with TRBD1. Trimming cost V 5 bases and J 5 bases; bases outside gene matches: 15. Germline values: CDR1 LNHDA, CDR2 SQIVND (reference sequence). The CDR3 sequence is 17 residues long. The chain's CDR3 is CASSRSQQGAMGTEAFF. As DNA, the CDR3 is TGTGCCAGTAGTCGCAGTCAACAGGGGGCGATGGGTACTGAAGCTTTCTTT.

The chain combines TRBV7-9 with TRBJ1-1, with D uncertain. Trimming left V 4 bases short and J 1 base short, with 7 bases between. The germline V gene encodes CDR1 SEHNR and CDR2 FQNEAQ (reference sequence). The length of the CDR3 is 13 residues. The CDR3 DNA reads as TGTGCCAGCAGCTCTAAAGCGAACACTGAAGCTTTCTTT. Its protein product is CASSSKANTEAFF.

Written as DNA, the CDR3 is TGTGCCAGCAGTCTTTGGGGACAGGGTCTATCCTACGAGCAGTACTTC. Amino acid sequence: CASSLWGQGLSYEQYF. This rearrangement joins TRBV28 to TRBJ2-7; 9 bases are a match to TRBD1. The V segment lost 5 bases and the J segment 1 base; nucleotides outside the gene matches: 9. The CDR3 loop spans 16 amino acids. Germline CDR1 reads MDHEN; CDR2 reads SYDVKM.

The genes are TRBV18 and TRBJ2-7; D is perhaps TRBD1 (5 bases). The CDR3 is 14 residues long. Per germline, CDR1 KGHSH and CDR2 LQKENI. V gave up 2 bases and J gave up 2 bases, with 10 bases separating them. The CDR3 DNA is TGTGCCAGCTCACCAGCAGGGTCACCCTACGAGCAGTACTTC. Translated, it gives CASSPAGSPYEQYF.

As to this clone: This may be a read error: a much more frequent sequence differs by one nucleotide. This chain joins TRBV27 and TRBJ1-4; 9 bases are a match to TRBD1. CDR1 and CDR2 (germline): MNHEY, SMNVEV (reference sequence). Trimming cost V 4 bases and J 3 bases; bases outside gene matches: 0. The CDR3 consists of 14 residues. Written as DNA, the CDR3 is TGTGCCAGCAGTTGGACAGGGGCTAATGAAAAACTGTTTTTT. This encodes CASSWTGANEKLFF. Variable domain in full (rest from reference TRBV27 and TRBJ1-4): EAQVTQNPRYLITVTGKKLTVTCSQNMNHEYMSWYRQDPGLGLRQIYYSMNVEVTDKGDVPEGYKVSRKEKRNFPLILESPSPNQTSLYFCASSWTGANEKLFFGSGTQLSVL.

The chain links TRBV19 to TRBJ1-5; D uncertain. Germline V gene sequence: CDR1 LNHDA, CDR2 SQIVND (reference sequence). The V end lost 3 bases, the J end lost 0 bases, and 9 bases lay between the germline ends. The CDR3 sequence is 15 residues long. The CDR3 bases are TGTGCCAGTAGTATCTCGCGAAATAGCAATCAGCCCCAGCATTTT. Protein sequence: CASSISRNSNQPQHF.

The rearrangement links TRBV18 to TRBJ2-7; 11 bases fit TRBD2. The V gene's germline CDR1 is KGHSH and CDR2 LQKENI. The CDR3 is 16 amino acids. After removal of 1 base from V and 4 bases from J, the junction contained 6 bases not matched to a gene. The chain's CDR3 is CASSPRPSGGRYEQYF. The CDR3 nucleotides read TGTGCCAGCTCACCACGTCCTAGCGGGGGGAGGTACGAGCAGTACTTC.

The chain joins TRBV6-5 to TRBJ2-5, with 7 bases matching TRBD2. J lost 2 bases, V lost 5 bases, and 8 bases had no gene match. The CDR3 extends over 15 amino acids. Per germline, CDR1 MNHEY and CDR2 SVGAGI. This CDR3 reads CASSTGLVKQETQYF. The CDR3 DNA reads TGTGCCAGCAGTACCGGACTAGTCAAACAAGAGACCCAGTACTTC.

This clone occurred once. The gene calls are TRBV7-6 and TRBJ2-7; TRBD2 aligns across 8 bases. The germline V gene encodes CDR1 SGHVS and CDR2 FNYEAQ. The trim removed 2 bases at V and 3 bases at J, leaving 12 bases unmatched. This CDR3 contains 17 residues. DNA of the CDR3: TGTGCCAGCAGCTTACACACCTCCGGGACTAGAAGCTACGAGCAGTACTTC. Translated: CASSLHTSGTRSYEQYF.

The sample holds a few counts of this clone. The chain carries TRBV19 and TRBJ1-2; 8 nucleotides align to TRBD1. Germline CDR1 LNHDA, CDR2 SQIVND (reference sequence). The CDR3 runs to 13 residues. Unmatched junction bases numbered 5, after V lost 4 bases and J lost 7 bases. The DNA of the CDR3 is TGTGCCAGTAGTAAGAGACAGGGGTTTGGCTACACCTTC. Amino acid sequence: CASSKRQGFGYTF.

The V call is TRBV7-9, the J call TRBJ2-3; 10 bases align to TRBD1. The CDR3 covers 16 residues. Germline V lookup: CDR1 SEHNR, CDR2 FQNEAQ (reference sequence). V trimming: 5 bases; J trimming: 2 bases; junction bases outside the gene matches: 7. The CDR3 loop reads CASSTVGQGVTDTQYF. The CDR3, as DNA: TGTGCCAGCAGCACGGTTGGACAGGGGGTCACAGATACGCAGTATTTT.

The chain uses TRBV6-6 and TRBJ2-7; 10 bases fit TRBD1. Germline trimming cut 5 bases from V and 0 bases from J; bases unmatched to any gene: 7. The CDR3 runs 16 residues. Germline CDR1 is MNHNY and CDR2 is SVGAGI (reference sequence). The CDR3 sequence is CASSQTGGQSSYEQYF. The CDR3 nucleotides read TGTGCCAGCAGTCAGACAGGGGGCCAGAGCTCCTACGAGCAGTACTTC.

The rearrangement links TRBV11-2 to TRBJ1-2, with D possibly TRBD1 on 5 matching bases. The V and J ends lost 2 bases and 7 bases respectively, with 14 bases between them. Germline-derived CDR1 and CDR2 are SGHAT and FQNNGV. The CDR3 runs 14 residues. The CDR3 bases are TGTGCCAGCAGCTTAAGGCGGGAGGGGAGTGGCTACACCTTC. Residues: CASSLRREGSGYTF.

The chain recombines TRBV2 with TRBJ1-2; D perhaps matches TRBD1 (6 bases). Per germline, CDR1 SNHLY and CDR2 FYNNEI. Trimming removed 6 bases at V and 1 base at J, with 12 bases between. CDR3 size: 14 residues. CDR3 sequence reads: CASRIQGINYGYTF. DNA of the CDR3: TGTGCCAGCAGGATCCAGGGGATTAACTATGGCTACACCTTC.

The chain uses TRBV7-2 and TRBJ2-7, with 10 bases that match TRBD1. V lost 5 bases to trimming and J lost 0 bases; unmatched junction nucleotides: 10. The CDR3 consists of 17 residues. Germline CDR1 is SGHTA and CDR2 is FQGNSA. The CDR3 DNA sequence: TGTGCCAGCAGCCCAGCACCGGGACAGGGGATCTCCTACGAGCAGTACTTC. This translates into CASSPAPGQGISYEQYF.

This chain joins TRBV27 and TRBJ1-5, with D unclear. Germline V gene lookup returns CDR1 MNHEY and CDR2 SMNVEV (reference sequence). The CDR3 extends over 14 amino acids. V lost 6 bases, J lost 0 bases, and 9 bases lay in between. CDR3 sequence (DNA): TGTGCCAGCAGACCAACCTATAGCAATCAGCCCCAGCATTTT. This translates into CASRPTYSNQPQHF.

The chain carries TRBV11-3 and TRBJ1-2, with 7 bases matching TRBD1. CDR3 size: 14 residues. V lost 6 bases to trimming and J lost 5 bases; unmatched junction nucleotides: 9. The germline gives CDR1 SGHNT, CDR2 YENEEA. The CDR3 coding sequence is TGTGCCAGCAGGCCAGGACAGGAAGGATATGGCTACACCTTC. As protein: CASRPGQEGYGYTF.

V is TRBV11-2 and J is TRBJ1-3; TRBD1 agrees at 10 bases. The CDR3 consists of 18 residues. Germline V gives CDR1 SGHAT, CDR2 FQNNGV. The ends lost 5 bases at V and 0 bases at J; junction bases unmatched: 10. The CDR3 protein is CASSLSPGTGVSGNTIYF. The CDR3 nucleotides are TGTGCCAGCAGCCTCTCACCCGGGACAGGGGTCTCTGGAAACACCATATATTTT.

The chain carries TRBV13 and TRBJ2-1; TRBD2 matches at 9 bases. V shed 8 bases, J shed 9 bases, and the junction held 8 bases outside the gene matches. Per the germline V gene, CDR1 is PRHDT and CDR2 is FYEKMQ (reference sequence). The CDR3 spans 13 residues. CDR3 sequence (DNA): TGTGCCAGCCATCTAGCGGGATATGGTGAGCAGTTCTTC. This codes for CASHLAGYGEQFF.

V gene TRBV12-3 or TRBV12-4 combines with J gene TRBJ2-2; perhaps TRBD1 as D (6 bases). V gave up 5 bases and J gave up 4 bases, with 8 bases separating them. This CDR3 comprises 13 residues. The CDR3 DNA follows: TGTGCCAGCAGTCCACAGGGCACCGGGGAGCTGTTTTTT. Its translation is CASSPQGTGELFF.

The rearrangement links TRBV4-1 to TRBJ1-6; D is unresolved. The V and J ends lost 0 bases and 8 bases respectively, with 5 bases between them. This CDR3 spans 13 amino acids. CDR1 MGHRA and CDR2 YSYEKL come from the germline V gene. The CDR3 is CASSQDPDSPLHF. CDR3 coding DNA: TGCGCCAGCAGCCAAGATCCGGATTCACCCCTCCACTTT.

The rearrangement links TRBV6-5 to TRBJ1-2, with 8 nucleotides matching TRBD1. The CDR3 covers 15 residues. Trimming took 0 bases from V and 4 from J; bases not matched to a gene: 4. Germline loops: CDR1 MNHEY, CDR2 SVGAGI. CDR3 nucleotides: TGTGCCAGCAGTTACTCCGACAGGGGTAGCTATGGCTACACCTTC. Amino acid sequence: CASSYSDRGSYGYTF.

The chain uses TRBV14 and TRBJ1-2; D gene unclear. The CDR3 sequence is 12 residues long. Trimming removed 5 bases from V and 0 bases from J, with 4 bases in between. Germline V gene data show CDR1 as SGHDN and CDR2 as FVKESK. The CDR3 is CASSNTNYGYTF. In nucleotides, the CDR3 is TGTGCCAGCAGCAACACTAACTATGGCTACACCTTC.